This T cell receptor beta chain was recorded in a study of T cells after yellow fever vaccination. The study, taken as a whole, reports: Of the clonotypes, a small share occurred in both CD4 and CD8 compartments.

Each CDR3 protein gets one entry after TCRdb re-called the 5' RACE reads with MiXCR. The sample yields roughly 350,000 distinct CDR3 sequences, 4.1% seen once. This clonotype was counted ten times or more. Its antigen is still unknown. With 5 bases removed from V and 10 bases from J, the gap between germline ends came to 16 bases. This CDR3 has 13 residues. CDR1 and CDR2 from the germline V gene are SGHKS and YYEKEE (reference sequence). The material was PBMCs, obtained 5 days after the yellow fever booster vaccination. This rearrangement joins TRBV5-5 to TRBJ2-1; D is possibly TRBD1 (7 bases). The clonotype comes from a man aged 18 to 30 who received the YFV17D yellow fever vaccine. The CDR3 coding sequence is TGTGCCAGCAGGGGGGGCGGACAGGCCGAGCAGTTCTTC. The encoded protein is CASRGGGQAEQFF. Variable domain in full (rest from reference TRBV5-5 and TRBJ2-1): DAGVTQSPTHLIKTRGQQVTLRCSPISGHKSVSWYQQVLGQGPQFIFQYYEKEERGRGNFPDRFSARQFPNYSSELNVNALLLGDSALYLCASRGGGQAEQFFGPGTRLTVL.